This TCR beta chain comes out of a study of vaccination and CD4 T cells after COVID-19. Looking at the study overall: Convalescent cases consisted of six males and four females, of whom two were Hispanic. Either a CEFX pool, an HIV-1 Nef pool, or no peptide was added to control cultures. Findings and limits, study-wide: SARS-CoV-2-reactive clonotypes rose nonsignificantly, with the median going from approximately 21 to 40.

In the case of this clonotype: The target antigen is unknown.

Cultured CD4+ T cell DNA was sequenced using the Oncomine TCR Beta short-read assay. One entry per CDR3 protein, called by TCRdb with MiXCR from the PCR reads. The repertoire includes roughly 13,000 distinct CDR3 sequences, just over 60% of them detected once, and approximately 10% sits in the top ten. Germline V CDR1 and CDR2: SGHTA, FQGNSA. V dropped 0 bases and J dropped 7; count of bases not matched to a gene: 3. The CDR3 is made up of 15 amino acids. Treatment defined: roughly 10-day PBMC culture with coronavirus spike peptide pools or control peptides (ViraFEST assay). Under the ViraFEST approach, antigen-specific T cells were expanded with peptide pools and TCRs subsequently sequenced.

The sequence was obtained from a human donor who had recovered from COVID-19. Sequenced material: CD4+ T cells from blood, cultured in vitro. This sequence joins TRBV7-2 and TRBJ1-6; 7 bases fit TRBD1. CDR3 residues: CASSLAGTANSPLHF. CDR3 bases: TGTGCCAGCAGCTTAGCGGGGACAGCAAATTCACCCCTCCACTTT.